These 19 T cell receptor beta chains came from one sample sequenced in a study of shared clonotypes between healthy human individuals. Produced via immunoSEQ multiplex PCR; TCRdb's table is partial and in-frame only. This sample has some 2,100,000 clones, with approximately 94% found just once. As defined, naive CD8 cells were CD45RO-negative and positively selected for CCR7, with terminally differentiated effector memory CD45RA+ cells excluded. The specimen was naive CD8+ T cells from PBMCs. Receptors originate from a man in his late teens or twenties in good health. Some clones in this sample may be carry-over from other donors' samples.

This chain's CDR3 is CASSSTGGREQYF. DNA of the CDR3: TGTGCCAGCAGCTCGACAGGGGGCCGCGAGCAGTACTTC. This rearrangement joins TRBV7-3 to TRBJ2-7; 10 nucleotides line up with TRBD1. The length of the CDR3 is 13 residues. The trim removed 4 bases at V and 6 bases at J, leaving 3 bases unmatched. Per the germline V gene, CDR1 is SGHTA and CDR2 is FQGTGA. Drawing the rest from reference TRBV7-3 and TRBJ2-7, the complete variable domain is GAGVSQTPSNKVTEKGKYVELRCDPISGHTALYWYRQSLGQGPEFLIYFQGTGAADDSGLPNDRFFAVRPEGSVSTLKIQRTERGDSAVYLCASSSTGGREQYFGPGTRLTVT.

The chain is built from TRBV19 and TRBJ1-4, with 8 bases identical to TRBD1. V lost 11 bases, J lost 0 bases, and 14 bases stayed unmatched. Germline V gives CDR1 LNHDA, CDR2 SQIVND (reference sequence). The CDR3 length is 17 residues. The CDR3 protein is CAGTGQGKFATNEKLFF. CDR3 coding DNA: TGTGCCGGAACCGGACAGGGAAAATTTGCAACTAATGAAAAACTGTTTTTT.

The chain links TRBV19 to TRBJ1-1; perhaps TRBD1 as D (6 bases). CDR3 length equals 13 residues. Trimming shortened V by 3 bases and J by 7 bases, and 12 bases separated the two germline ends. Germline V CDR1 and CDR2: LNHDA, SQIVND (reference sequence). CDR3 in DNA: TGTGCCAGTAGTATTGGCAGGGGAGGTGAAGCTTTCTTT. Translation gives CASSIGRGGEAFF. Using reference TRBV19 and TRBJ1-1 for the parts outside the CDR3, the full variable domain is DGGITQSPKYLFRKEGQNVTLSCEQNLNHDAMYWYRQDPGQGLRLIYYSQIVNDFQKGDIAEGYSVSREKKESFPLTVTSAQKNPTAFYLCASSIGRGGEAFFGQGTRLTVV.

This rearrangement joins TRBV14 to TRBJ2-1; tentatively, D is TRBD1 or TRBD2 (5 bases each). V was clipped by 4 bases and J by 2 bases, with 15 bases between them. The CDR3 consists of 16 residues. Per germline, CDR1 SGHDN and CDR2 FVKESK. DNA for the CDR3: TGTGCCAGCAGCCCCCCCGGGACGACCCCCTACAATGAGCAGTTCTTC. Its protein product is CASSPPGTTPYNEQFF.

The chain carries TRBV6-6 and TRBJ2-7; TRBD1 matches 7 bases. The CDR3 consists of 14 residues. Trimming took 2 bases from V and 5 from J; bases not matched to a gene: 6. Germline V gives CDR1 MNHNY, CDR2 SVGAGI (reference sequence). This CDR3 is CASSYLQGDDEQYF. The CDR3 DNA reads TGTGCCAGCAGTTACCTCCAGGGGGACGACGAGCAGTACTTC.

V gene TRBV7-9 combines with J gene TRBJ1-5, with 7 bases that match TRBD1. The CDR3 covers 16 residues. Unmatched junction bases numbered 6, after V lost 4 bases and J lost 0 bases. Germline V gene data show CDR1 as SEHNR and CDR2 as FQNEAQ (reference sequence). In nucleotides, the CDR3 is TGTGCCAGCAGCTCTGACAGGGAAGTTAGCAATCAGCCCCAGCATTTT. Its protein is CASSSDREVSNQPQHF.

CDR3 nucleotide sequence: TGTGCCAGCAGCCACGGAGGGTGGGAGACCCAGTACTTC. Encoded protein: CASSHGGWETQYF. This chain uses TRBV14 with TRBJ2-5; possible D gene TRBD2, 6 bases. The V gene's germline CDR1 is SGHDN and CDR2 FVKESK. There are 13 residues in the CDR3. V shed 3 bases and J shed 5 bases, with 10 bases lying between them.

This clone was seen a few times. CDR3 DNA: TGTGCCAGCAGCTTGATCAACGAGCAGTACTTC. Translation gives CASSLINEQYF. The chain links TRBV5-4 to TRBJ2-7; D is ambiguous. The CDR3 is 11 residues long. V was cut by 1 base and J by 5 bases, with 4 bases left in between. From germline, CDR1 is SGHNT and CDR2 YYREEE (reference sequence).

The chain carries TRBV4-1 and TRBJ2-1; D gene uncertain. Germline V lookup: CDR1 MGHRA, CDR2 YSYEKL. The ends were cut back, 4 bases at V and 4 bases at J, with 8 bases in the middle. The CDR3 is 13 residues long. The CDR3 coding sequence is TGCGCCAGCAGCCTATCTGGGTACAATGAGCAGTTCTTC. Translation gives CASSLSGYNEQFF.

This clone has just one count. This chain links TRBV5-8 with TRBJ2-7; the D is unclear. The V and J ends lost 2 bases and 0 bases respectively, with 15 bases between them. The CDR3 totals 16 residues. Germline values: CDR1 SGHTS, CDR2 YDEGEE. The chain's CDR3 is CASSLKFTENSYEQYF. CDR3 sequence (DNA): TGTGCCAGCAGCTTAAAGTTCACTGAAAACTCCTACGAGCAGTACTTC. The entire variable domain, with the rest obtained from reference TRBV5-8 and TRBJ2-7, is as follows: EAGVTQSPTHLIKTRGQQATLRCSPISGHTSVYWYQQALGLGLQFLLWYDEGEERNRGNFPPRFSGRQFPNYSSELNVNALELEDSALYLCASSLKFTENSYEQYFGPGTRLTVT.

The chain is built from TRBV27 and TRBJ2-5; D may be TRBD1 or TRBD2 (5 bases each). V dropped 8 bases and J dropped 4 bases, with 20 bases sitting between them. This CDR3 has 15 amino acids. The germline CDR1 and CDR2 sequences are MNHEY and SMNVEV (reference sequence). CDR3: CASSGRSWGTETQYF. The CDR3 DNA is TGTGCCAGCTCTGGGCGTTCGTGGGGGACAGAGACCCAGTACTTC.

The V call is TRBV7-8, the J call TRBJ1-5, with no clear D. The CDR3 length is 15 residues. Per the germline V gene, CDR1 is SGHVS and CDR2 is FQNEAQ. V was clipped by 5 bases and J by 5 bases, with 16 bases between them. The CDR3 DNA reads TGTGCCAGCAGCCAACAAATTGGACGGTATCAGCCCCAGCATTTT. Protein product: CASSQQIGRYQPQHF.

The CDR3 spells CASSLAGAAVSYGYTF. The CDR3, as DNA: TGTGCCAGCAGCTTAGCTGGGGCAGCCGTAAGCTATGGCTACACCTTC. The chain uses TRBV7-9 and TRBJ1-2; D possibly corresponds to TRBD1 (5 bases). The ends were cut back, 0 bases at V and 4 bases at J, with 15 bases in the middle. The germline V gene has CDR1 SEHNR and CDR2 FQNEAQ (reference sequence). This CDR3 spans 16 amino acids.

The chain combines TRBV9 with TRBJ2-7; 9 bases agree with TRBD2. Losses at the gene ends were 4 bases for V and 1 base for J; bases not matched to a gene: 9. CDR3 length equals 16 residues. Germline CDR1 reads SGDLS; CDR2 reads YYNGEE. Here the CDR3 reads CASSPRGAGGSYEQYF. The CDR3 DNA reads TGTGCCAGCAGCCCCCGGGGAGCGGGAGGTTCCTACGAGCAGTACTTC.

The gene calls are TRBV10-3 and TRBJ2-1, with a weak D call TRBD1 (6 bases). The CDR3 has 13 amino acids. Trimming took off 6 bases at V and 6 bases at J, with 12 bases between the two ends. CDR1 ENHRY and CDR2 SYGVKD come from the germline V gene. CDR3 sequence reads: CAISRGSGNEQFF. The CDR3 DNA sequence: TGTGCCATCAGCAGGGGTTCTGGCAATGAGCAGTTCTTC.

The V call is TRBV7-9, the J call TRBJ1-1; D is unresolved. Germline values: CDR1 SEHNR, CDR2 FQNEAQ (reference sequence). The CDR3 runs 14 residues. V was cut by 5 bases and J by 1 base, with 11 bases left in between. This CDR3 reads CASSLLKGNTEAFF. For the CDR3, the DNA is TGTGCCAGCAGCCTATTGAAAGGGAACACTGAAGCTTTCTTT.

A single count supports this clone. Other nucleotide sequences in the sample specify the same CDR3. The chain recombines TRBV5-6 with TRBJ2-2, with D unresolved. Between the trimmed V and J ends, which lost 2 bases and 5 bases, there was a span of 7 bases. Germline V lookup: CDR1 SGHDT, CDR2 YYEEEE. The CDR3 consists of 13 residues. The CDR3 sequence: CASSLGLTGELFF. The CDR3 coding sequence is TGTGCCAGCAGCTTAGGGTTAACCGGGGAGCTGTTTTTT. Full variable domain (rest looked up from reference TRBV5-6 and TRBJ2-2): DAGVTQSPTHLIKTRGQQVTLRCSPKSGHDTVSWYQQALGQGPQFIFQYYEEEERQRGNFPDRFSGHQFPNYSSELNVNALLLGDSALYLCASSLGLTGELFFGEGSRLTVL.

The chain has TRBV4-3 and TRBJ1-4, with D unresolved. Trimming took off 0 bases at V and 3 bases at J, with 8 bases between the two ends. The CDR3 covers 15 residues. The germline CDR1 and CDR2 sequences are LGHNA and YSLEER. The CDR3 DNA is TGCGCCAGCAGCCAAGATTATGAGCCTAATGAAAAACTGTTTTTT. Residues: CASSQDYEPNEKLFF.

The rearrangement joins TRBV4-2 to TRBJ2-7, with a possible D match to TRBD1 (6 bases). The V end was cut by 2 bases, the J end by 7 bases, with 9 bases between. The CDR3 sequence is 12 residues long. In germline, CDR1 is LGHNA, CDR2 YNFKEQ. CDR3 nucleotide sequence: TGTGCCAGCAGCCAAACAGGGCAGGAGCAGTACTTC. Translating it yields CASSQTGQEQYF.